This T cell receptor beta chain was found in a study of T cell responses to AZD1222 COVID-19 vaccine. Sequenced by immunoSEQ multiplex PCR; TCRdb stores in-frame clones only, minus some. The repertoire holds about 100,000 clones, with about 86% as singletons. The CDR3 is 15 residues long. V lost 1 base and J lost 1, with 11 bases in between. From germline, CDR1 is GTSNPN and CDR2 SVGIG (reference sequence). The source is an adult in good health. The sample was peripheral blood, taken on day 0 of AZD1222 vaccination. V usage is TRBV30 and J usage is TRBJ1-3; no firm D call. CDR3 nucleotide sequence: TGTGCCTGGAGTGATGAAGGGAGGTCTGGAAACACCATATATTTT. This sequence encodes CAWSDEGRSGNTIYF.